This record covers a single T cell receptor beta chain. Its antigen is unidentified. TCRdb used MiXCR to reprocess the RT-PCR reads, holding one entry per CDR3 protein. The sample lists a few hundred thousand distinct CDR3 sequences; 21% were seen once. Germline CDR1 and CDR2: MNHEY and SMNVEV (reference sequence). The CDR3 length is 16 residues. Unmatched junction bases numbered 6, after V lost 4 bases and J lost 4 bases. The data stem from a study of response to subunit inactivated influenza vaccine. General observations from the study: Only a handful of new T cells, the authors suggested, are recruited with each seasonal influenza vaccination.

V is TRBV27 and J is TRBJ2-1, with 11 bases aligning to TRBD2. Sample: PBMCs from blood, taken 21 months after vaccination. This TCR came from a man between 50 and 70 years old who received an inactivated influenza vaccine. The CDR3 here is CASSYHGTSGYNEQFF. The DNA for the CDR3 is TGTGCCAGCAGTTACCACGGGACTAGCGGTTACAATGAGCAGTTCTTC.